This record looks at one T cell receptor beta chain sequence and its context. This sample was taken from a study of T cell responses to AZD1222 COVID-19 vaccine. The CDR3 totals 14 residues. Germline V gene sequence: CDR1 SGHKS, CDR2 YYEKEE (reference sequence). Deletions cut 4 bases from V and 0 bases from J, with 10 bases between. Doses given second, at about 4 or about 12 weeks, were pooled. Sequencing was performed with immunoSEQ multiplex PCR; in TCRdb, only in-frame clones are kept and a portion is missing. The sample contains 150,000 to 200,000 clones, around 90% of which appear only once. J is TRBJ1-2 and V is TRBV5-5; no clear D gene. This clonotype originated in an adult who received the AZD1222 COVID-19 vaccine. Here the sequenced sample was peripheral blood, taken 28 days after the second AZD1222 dose. The CDR3, as DNA: TGTGCCAGCAGCCCCGGAAGGGCTAACTATGGCTACACCTTC. It specifies CASSPGRANYGYTF.